This T cell receptor (beta chain) was sequenced during a study of graft-versus-host responses after intestinal transplantation. On this clone: Its antigen is still unknown.

Sequenced by immunoSEQ multiplex PCR; TCRdb stores in-frame clones only, minus some. Of about 88,000 clones in the sample, 75% to 95% were seen once. Germline V gene sequence: CDR1 GTSNPN, CDR2 SVGIG (reference sequence). The CDR3 covers 13 residues. V gave up 4 bases and J gave up 6 bases, with 16 bases separating them. This chain links TRBV30 with TRBJ2-7, with a weak D call TRBD1 (6 bases). The source was unstimulated CD4+ T cells sorted from spleen or lymph node cells, collected before transplant. This TCR was sampled from a human donor who was the organ donor for an intestinal transplant. Here the CDR3 reads CAWNRQAWGEQYF. CDR3 bases: TGTGCCTGGAATAGACAGGCCTGGGGCGAGCAGTACTTC.